This T cell receptor beta chain was sequenced for a study of blood T cells in healthy people across ages. The use of a sample-barcoded 5' primer and a J-beta primer mix characterized a second PCR of roughly 7 to 12 cycles. Sequencing yielded, for each sample, at least 3 million paired-end reads carrying CDR3. TCRdb analysed the 5' RACE reads with MiXCR anew, one entry per CDR3 protein. Here the sample spans about 780,000 distinct CDR3 sequences, roughly 26% being singletons. About this clonotype itself: The antigen remains unidentified.

Overall study results and limits: While age rose, TCR beta diversity per million T cells dropped in a roughly linear way.

Another study also made use of these data, one on T cells of mothers and their children.

This TCR derives from a boy between 10 and 17 years old in good health. Sequenced: blood.

The CDR3, as DNA: TGTGCCAGCGGCCACAGGACCTACAATGAGCAGTTCTTC. It is translated as CASGHRTYNEQFF. The J gene is TRBJ2-1, the V gene TRBV6-5; TRBD1 is a possible D gene (5 bases). Germline values: CDR1 MNHEY, CDR2 SVGAGI. CDR3 length: 13 residues. V lost 8 bases and J lost 2, with 10 bases in between.